This T cell receptor (beta chain) emerged from a study of human T cells and chemical hapten exposure. Findings and caveats of the study: Compared with pre-sensitization or healthy control sets, expanded TCRs clustered more. Healthy people's immune response may differ from that of the donors, who had alopecia.

Time point denoted: patch test 2, 6 weeks after DPC sensitization. The sample's treatment: therapeutic diphenylcyclopropenone sensitization with weekly scalp DPC. With regard to this clonotype: Its specificity is not known.

CDR3 size: 16 residues. The germline V and J ends were trimmed by 5 bases and 12 bases, with 26 bases remaining between them. A single record per CDR3 protein comes from TCRdb applying MiXCR to the RACE reads. Of about 110,000 distinct CDR3 sequences listed, roughly a tenth are singletons. The sample consisted of whole blood, taken in connection with sensitization to the hapten diphenylcyclopropenone (DPC). The TCR comes from a woman between 35 and 50 years old with alopecia areata. Some clones in this sample may be carry-over from other donors' samples. J is TRBJ2-1 and V is TRBV12-3 or TRBV12-4; the D gene is possibly TRBD2 (5 bases). The CDR3, as DNA: TGTGCCAGCAGTGGCACCGAGGGTCGAGTTGGAGGTGTGCAGTTCTTC. Translating gives CASSGTEGRVGGVQFF.